This T cell receptor (beta chain) was obtained from a study of tumor and adjacent non-tumor tissue in lung cancer. Turning to the study itself: Each sample yielded 3.9 million or so productive TCRbeta reads on average. Study-wide results and caveats: Higher tumor TCR diversity was associated with shorter survival. Normal lung showed higher cumulative top 100 clone frequency than tumor. Significantly higher TCR diversity was found in tumor than normal lung.

No cell sorting was done before RNA was extracted from the tissue. The normal lung tissue was taken more than 3 cm from the tumor edge. As for this clonotype: Its antigen is still unknown.

The library came from three nested PCR rounds adapted from ARM-PCR protocols. TCRdb ran MiXCR on the multiplex PCR reads and lists one entry per CDR3 protein. The profile shows 60,000 to 100,000 distinct CDR3 sequences, just over 75% of them singletons. From germline, CDR1 is SGHNT and CDR2 YENEEA. Trimming removed 7 bases from V and 3 bases from J, with 17 bases in between. This CDR3 spans 15 amino acids. The source is a man between 65 and 85 years old with non-small cell lung cancer. The V gene is TRBV11-3, the J gene TRBJ2-3; D gene uncertain. Sequenced material: distant non-tumor lung tissue. CDR3 loop: CASTRRIVSTDTQYF. The CDR3, as DNA: TGTGCCAGCACCCGTCGGATAGTAAGTACAGATACGCAGTATTTT. The full variable domain, rest sourced from reference TRBV11-3 and TRBJ2-3, is EAGVVQSPRYKIIEKKQPVAFWCNPISGHNTLYWYLQNLGQGPELLIRYENEEAVDDSQLPKDRFSAERLKGVDSTLKIQPAELGDSAVYLCASTRRIVSTDTQYFGPGTRLTVL.